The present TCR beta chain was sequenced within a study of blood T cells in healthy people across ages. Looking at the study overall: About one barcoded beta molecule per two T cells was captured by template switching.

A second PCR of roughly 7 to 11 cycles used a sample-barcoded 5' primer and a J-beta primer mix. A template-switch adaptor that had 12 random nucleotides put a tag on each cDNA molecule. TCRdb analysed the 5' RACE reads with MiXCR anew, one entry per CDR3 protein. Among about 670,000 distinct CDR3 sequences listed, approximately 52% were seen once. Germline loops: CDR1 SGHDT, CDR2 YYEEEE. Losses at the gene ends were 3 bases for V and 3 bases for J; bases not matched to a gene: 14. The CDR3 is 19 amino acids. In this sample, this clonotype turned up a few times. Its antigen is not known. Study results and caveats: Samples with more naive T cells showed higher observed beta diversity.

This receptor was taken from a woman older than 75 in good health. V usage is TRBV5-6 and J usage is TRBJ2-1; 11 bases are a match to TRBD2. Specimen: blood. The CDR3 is CASSSRLAGWGPNYNEQFF. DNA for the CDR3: TGTGCCAGCAGCTCCCGACTAGCGGGATGGGGCCCCAACTACAATGAGCAGTTCTTC.